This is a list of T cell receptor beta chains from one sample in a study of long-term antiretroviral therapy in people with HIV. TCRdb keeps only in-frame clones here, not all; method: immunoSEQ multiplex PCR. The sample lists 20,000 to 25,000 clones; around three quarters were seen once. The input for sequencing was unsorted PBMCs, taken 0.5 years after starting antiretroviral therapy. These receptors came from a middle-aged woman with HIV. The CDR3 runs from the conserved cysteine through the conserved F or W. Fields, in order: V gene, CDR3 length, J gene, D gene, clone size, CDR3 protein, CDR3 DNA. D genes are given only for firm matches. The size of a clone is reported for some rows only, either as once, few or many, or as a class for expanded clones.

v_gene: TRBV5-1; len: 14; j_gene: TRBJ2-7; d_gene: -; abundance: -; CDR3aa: CASSHGTESGEQYF; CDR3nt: TGCGCCAGCAGCCATGGGACGGAGTCGGGCGAGCAGTACTTC
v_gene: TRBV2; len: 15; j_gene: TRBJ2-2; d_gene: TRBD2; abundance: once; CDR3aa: CASQDGLAVSGELFF; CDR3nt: TGTGCCAGCCAAGATGGACTAGCGGTATCCGGGGAGCTGTTTTTT
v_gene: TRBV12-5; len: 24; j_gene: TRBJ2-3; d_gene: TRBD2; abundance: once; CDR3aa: CASGSSPLSGTSGVLISGPDTQYF; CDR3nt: TGTGCTAGTGGTTCTTCCCCCCTTTCCGGGACTAGCGGGGTCCTTATAAGCGGACCAGATACGCAGTATTTT
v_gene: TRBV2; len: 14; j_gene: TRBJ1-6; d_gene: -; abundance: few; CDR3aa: CASSADGRNSPLHF; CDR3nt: TGTGCCAGCAGTGCGGACGGAAGGAATTCACCCCTCCACTTT
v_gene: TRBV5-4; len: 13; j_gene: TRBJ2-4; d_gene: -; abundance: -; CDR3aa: CASSLGRENIQYF; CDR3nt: TGTGCCAGCAGCTTGGGGCGGGAAAACATTCAGTACTTC
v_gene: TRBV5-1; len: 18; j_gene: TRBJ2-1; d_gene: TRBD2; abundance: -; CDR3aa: CASSQSGLAGGRRNEQFF; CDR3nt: TGCGCCAGCAGCCAGTCCGGACTAGCGGGGGGAAGGAGGAATGAGCAGTTCTTC
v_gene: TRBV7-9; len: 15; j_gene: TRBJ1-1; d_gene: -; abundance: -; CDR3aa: CASSAVGGMNTEAFF; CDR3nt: TGTGCCAGCAGCGCAGTAGGTGGGATGAACACTGAAGCTTTCTTT
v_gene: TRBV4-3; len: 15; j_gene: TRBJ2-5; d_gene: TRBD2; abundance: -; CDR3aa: CASSQEGLARETQYF; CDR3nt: TGCGCCAGCAGCCAAGAGGGACTAGCTCGTGAGACCCAGTACTTC
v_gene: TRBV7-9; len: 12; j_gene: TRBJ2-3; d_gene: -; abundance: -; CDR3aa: CASSSSGDTQYF; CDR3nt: TGTGCCAGCAGCTCCTCGGGAGATACGCAGTATTTT
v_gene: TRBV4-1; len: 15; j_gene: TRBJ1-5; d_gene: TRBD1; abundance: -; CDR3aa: CASSHLPGGNQPQHF; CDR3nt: TGCGCCAGCAGCCACCTACCAGGGGGAAATCAGCCCCAGCATTTT
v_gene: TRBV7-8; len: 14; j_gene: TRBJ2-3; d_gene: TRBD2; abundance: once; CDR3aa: CASRPGTSLGTQYF; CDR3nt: TGTGCCAGCAGGCCTGGGACTAGCTTGGGTACGCAGTATTTT
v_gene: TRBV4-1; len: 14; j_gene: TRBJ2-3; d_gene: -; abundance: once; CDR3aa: CASSQDLGTDTQYF; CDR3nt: TGCGCCAGCAGCCAAGATCTCGGCACAGATACGCAGTATTTT
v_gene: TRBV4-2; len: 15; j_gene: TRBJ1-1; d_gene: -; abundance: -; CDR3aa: CASSQEGRGLNEAFF; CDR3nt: TGTGCCAGCAGCCAAGAAGGGCGGGGGCTCAATGAAGCTTTCTTT
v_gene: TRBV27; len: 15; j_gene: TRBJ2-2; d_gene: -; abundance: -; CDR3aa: CASSLLRAGTGELFF; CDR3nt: TGTGCCAGCAGTCTTTTACGTGCTGGCACCGGGGAGCTGTTTTTT
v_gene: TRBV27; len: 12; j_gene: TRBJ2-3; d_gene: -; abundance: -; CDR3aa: CASSLPPNTQYF; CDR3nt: TGTGCCAGCAGCCTGCCGCCTAATACGCAGTATTTT
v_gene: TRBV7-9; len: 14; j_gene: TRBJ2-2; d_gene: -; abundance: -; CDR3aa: CASSLAPFTGELFF; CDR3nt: TGTGCCAGCAGCTTAGCGCCGTTCACCGGGGAGCTGTTTTTT
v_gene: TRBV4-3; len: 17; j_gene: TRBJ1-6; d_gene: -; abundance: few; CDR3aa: CASSQDGVSAYNSPLHF; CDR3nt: TGCGCCAGCAGCCAAGATGGCGTCTCTGCCTATAATTCACCCCTCCACTTT
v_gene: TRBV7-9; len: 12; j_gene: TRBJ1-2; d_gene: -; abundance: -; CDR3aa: CAWELTNYGYTF; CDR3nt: TGTGCTTGGGAACTCACTAACTATGGCTACACCTTC
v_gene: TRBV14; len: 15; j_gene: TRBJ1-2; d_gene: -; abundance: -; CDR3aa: CASSHPGSSNYGYTF; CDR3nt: TGTGCCAGCAGCCACCCCGGTAGCTCAAACTATGGCTACACCTTC
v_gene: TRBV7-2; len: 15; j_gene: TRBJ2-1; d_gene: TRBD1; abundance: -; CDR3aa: CASSPSTGSGNEQFF; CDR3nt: TGTGCCAGCAGCCCCTCGACAGGGTCGGGCAATGAGCAGTTCTTC
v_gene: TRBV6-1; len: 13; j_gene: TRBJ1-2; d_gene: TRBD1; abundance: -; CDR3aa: CASSGTGGFGYTF; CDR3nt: TGTGCCAGCAGTGGGACAGGGGGGTTCGGCTACACCTTC
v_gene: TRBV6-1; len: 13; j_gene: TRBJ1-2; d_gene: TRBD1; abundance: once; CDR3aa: CASSEDRGYGYTF; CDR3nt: TGTGCCAGCAGCGAAGACAGGGGTTATGGCTACACCTTC
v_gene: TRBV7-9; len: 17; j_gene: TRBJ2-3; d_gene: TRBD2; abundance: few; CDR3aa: CASSFSGGGASRDTQYF; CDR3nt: TGTGCCAGCAGCTTCTCGGGCGGGGGGGCATCACGAGATACGCAGTATTTT
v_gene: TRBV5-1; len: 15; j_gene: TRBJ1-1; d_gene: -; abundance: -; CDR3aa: CASSYAKSANTEAFF; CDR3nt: TGCGCCAGCAGCTACGCAAAGTCTGCGAACACTGAAGCTTTCTTT
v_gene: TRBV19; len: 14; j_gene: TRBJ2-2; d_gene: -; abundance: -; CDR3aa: CASSIDPLGGELFF; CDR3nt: TGTGCCAGTAGTATAGATCCCCTCGGCGGGGAGCTGTTTTTT